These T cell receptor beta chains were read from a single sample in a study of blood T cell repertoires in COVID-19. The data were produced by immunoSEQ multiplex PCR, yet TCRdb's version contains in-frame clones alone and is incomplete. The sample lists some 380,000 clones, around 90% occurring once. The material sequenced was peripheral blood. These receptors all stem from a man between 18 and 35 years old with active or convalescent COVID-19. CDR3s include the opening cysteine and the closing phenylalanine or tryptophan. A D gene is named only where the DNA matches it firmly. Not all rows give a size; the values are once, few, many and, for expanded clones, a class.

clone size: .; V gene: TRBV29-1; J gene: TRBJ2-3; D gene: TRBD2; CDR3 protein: CSVERGVGTDTQYF; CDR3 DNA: TGCAGCGTTGAACGGGGGGTGGGCACAGATACGCAGTATTTT
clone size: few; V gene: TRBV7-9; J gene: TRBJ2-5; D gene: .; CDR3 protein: CASSHPGRGVQETQYF; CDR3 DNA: TGTGCCAGCAGCCACCCCGGCAGGGGAGTACAAGAGACCCAGTACTTC
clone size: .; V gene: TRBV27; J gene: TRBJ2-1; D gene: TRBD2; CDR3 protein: CASSLVTSGRAAYNEQFF; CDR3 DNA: TGTGCCAGCAGTCTGGTAACTAGCGGGAGGGCCGCCTACAATGAGCAGTTCTTC
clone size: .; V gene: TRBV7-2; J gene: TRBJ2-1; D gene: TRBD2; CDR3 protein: CASSPRAASGSLNEQFF; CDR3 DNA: TGTGCCAGCAGCCCTCGCGCGGCTAGCGGGAGTCTAAATGAGCAGTTCTTC
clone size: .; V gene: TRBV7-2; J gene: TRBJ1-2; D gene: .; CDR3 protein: CASSPPRRGGYTF; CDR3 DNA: TGTGCCAGCAGCCCACCCCGGCGGGGAGGCTACACCTTC
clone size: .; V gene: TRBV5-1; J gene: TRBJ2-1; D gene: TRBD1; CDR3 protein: CASSLGGTAFYNEQFF; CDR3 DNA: TGCGCCAGCAGCTTGGGGGGGACAGCTTTTTACAATGAGCAGTTCTTC
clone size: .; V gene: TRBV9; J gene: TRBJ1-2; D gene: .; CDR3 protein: CASTHIEDQGYGYTF; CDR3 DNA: TGTGCCAGCACCCATATTGAAGACCAGGGCTATGGCTACACCTTC
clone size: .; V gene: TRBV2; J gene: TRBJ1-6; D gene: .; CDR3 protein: CASSEGLGGYHNSPLHF; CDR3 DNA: TGTGCCAGCAGTGAAGGCTTGGGGGGGTACCATAATTCACCCCTCCACTTT
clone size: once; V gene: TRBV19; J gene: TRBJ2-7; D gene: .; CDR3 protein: CASSSSSYEQYF; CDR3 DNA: TGTGCCAGTTCGTCGAGCTCCTACGAGCAGTACTTC
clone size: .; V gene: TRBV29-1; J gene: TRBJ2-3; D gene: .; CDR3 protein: CSVMTGTDTQYF; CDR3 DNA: TGCAGCGTAATGACAGGCACAGATACGCAGTATTTT
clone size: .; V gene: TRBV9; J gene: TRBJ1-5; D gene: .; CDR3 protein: CASSMDSDQPQHF; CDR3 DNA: TGTGCCAGCAGCATGGACAGCGATCAGCCCCAGCATTTT
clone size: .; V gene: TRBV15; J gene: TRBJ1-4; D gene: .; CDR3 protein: CATSREVTGATNEKLFF; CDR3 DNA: TGTGCCACCAGCAGAGAGGTAACTGGTGCAACTAATGAAAAACTGTTTTTT
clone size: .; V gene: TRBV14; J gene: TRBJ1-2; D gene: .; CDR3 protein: CASSTIAGNDYGYTF; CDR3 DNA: TGTGCCAGCAGTACTATCGCGGGGAATGACTATGGCTACACCTTC
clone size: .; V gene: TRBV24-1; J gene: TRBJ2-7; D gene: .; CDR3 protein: CATSVPGSYEQYF; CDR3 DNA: TGTGCCACCAGTGTCCCAGGCTCCTACGAGCAGTACTTC
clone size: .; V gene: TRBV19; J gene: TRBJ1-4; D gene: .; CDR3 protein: CASSISQGANEKLFF; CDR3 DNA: TGTGCCAGTAGTATTTCCCAGGGCGCTAATGAAAAACTGTTTTTT
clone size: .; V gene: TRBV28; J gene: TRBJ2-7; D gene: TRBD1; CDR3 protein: CASRPMTGGKRGSSYEQYF; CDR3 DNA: TGTGCCAGCAGACCTATGACAGGGGGCAAACGGGGGAGCTCCTACGAGCAGTACTTC
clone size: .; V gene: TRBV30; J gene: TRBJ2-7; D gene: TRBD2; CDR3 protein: CAWSPTSGKTYEQYF; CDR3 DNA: TGTGCCTGGAGTCCCACTAGCGGTAAAACCTACGAGCAGTACTTC
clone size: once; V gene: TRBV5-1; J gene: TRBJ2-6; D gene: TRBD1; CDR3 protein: CASSPQGAGANVLTF; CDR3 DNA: TGCGCCAGCAGCCCACAGGGGGCTGGGGCCAACGTCCTGACTTTC
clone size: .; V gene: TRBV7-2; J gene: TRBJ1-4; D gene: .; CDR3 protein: CASSLDGARGVNEKLFF; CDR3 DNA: TGTGCCAGCAGCTTAGATGGGGCCAGGGGAGTTAATGAAAAACTGTTTTTT
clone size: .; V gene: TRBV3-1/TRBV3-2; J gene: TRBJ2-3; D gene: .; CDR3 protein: CASSKRSRGTVTDTQYF; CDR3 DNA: TGTGCCAGCAGCAAACGCAGTCGGGGGACCGTCACAGATACGCAGTATTTT
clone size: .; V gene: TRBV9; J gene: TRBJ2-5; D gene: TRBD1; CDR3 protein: CASSVAGTEETQYF; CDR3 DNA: TGTGCCAGCAGCGTAGCCGGGACAGAAGAGACCCAGTACTTC
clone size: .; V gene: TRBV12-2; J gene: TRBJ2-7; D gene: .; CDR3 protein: CCIEQLGYEQYF; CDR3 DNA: TGTTGCATCGAACAGCTGGGCTACGAGCAGTACTTC
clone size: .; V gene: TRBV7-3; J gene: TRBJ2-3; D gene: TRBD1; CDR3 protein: CASSTGTGTADTQYF; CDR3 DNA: TGTGCCAGCAGCACCGGGACAGGTACCGCGGATACGCAGTATTTT
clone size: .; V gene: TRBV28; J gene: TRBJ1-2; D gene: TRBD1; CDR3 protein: CASSSFRGTYGYTF; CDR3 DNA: TGTGCCAGCAGTTCTTTCAGGGGGACCTATGGCTACACCTTC
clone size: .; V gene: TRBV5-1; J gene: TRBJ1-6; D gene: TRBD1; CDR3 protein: CASSLGTGISPLHF; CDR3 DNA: TGCGCCAGCAGCTTGGGGACAGGGATTTCACCCCTCCACTTT
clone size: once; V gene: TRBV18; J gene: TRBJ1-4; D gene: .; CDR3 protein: CASSPSYGNEKLFF; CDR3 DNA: TGTGCCAGCTCACCAAGCTACGGGAATGAAAAACTGTTTTTT
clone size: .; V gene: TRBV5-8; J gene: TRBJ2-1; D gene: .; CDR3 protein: CASSWESSYNEQFF; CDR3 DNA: TGTGCCAGCAGCTGGGAGAGCTCCTACAATGAGCAGTTCTTC
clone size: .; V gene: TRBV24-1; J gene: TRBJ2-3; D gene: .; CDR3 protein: CATDSPSTDTQYF; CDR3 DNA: TGTGCCACCGACTCCCCTAGCACAGATACGCAGTATTTT
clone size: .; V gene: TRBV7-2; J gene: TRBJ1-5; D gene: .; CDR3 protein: CASSLKGYSNQPQHF; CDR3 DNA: TGTGCCAGCAGCTTAAAGGGGTATAGCAATCAGCCCCAGCATTTT
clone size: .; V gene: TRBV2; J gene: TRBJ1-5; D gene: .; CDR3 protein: CASSRTGKGQPQHF; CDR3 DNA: TGTGCCAGCAGTAGGACCGGGAAGGGACAGCCCCAGCATTTT
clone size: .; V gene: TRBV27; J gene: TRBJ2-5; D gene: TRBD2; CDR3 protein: CASSPTQGLSPETQYF; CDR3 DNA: TGTGCCAGCAGTCCGACCCAGGGACTATCCCCAGAGACCCAGTACTTC
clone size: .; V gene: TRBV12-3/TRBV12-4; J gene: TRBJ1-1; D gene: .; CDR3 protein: CASGVRGNEKAFF; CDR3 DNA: TGTGCCAGCGGGGTTCGGGGAAATGAAAAAGCTTTCTTT
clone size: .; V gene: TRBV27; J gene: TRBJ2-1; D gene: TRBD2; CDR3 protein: CASSFPGLAGGIEQFF; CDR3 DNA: TGTGCCAGCAGTTTCCCGGGACTAGCGGGGGGTATTGAGCAGTTCTTC
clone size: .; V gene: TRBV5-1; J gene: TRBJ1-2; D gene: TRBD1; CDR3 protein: CASSSGQGYYGYTF; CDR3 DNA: TGCGCCAGCAGCTCGGGACAGGGGTACTATGGCTACACCTTC
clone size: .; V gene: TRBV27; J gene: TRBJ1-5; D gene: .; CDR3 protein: CASSPRGYSNQPQHF; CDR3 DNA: TGTGCCAGCTCACCCCGAGGATATAGCAATCAGCCCCAGCATTTT
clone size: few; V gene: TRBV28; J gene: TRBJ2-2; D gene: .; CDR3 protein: CASSKDTGLGTGELFF; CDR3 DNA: TGTGCCAGCAGCAAAGATACAGGGCTTGGCACCGGGGAGCTGTTTTTT
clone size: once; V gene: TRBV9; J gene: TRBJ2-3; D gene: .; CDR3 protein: CASSVAFGGQTTQYF; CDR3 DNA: TGTGCCAGCAGCGTAGCATTCGGAGGACAGACTACGCAGTATTTT
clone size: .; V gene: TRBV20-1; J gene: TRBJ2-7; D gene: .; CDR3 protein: CSARATYEQYF; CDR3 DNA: TGCAGTGCTAGGGCAACCTACGAGCAGTACTTC
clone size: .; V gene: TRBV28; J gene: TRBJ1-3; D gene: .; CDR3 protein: CASSSPGGISGNTIYF; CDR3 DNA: TGTGCCAGCTCATCCCCGGGCGGGATCTCTGGAAACACCATATATTTT
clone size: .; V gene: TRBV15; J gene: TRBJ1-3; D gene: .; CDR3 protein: CATSLQRMTGNTIYF; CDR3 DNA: TGTGCCACCAGCTTGCAGCGAATGACTGGAAACACCATATATTTT
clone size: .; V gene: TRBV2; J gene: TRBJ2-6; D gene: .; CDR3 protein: CAPGSGANVLTF; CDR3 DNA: TGTGCCCCCGGCTCTGGGGCCAACGTCCTGACTTTC
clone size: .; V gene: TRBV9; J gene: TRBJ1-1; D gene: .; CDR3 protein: CASSVRQENTEAFF; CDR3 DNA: TGTGCCAGCAGCGTAAGACAGGAGAACACTGAAGCTTTCTTT
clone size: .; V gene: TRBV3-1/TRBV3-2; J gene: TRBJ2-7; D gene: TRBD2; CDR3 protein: CASSQRTSGSSYEQYF; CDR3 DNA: TGTGCCAGCAGCCAGCGGACTAGCGGGAGCTCCTACGAGCAGTACTTC
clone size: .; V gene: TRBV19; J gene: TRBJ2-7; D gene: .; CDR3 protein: CASSTVTGLSYEQYF; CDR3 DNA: TGTGCCAGTAGTACCGTCACGGGACTCTCTTACGAGCAGTACTTC
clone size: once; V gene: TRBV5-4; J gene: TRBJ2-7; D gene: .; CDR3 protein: CASSLDPGPTYEQYF; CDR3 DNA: TGTGCCAGCAGCTTGGATCCAGGTCCTACCTACGAGCAGTACTTC
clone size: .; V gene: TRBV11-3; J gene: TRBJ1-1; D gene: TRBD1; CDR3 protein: CASSPGQGSFSEAFF; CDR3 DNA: TGTGCCAGCAGCCCAGGACAGGGTTCGTTCTCTGAAGCTTTCTTT
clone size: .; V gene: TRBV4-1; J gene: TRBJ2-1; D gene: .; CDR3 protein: CASSQYFRQLSYNEQFF; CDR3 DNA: TGCGCCAGCAGCCAATACTTCCGACAGCTGTCCTACAATGAGCAGTTCTTC
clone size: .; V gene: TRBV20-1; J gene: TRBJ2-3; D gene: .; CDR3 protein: CSASGAMKITDTQYF; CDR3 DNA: TGCAGTGCTAGTGGAGCGATGAAAATCACAGATACGCAGTATTTT
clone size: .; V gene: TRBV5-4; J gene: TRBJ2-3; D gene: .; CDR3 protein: CASTPGADTQYF; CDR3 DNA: TGTGCCAGCACCCCAGGGGCAGATACGCAGTATTTT
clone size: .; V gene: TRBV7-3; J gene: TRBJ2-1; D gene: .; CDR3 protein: CASSLTANTPMDEQFF; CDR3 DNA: TGTGCCAGCAGCTTAACAGCGAACACTCCTATGGATGAGCAGTTCTTC
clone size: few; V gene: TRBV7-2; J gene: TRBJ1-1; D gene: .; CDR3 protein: CASRKTAGNTEAFF; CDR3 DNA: TGTGCCAGCAGGAAAACGGCAGGGAACACTGAAGCTTTCTTT
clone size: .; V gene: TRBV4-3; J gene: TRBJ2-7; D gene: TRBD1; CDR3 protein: CASSQGTGFSYEQYF; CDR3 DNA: TGCGCCAGCAGCCAAGGGACAGGGTTCTCCTACGAGCAGTACTTC